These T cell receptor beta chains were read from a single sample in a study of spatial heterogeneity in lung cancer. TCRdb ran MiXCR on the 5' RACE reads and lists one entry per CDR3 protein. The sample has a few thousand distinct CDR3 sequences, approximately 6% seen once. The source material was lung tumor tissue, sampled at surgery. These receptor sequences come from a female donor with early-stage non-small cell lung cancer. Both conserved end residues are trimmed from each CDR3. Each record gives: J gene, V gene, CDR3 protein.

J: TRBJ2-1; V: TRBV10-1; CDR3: ASSESLAGRHEQF
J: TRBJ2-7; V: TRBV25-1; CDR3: ASSLEWGGAYEQY
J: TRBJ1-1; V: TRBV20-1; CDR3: SARDLDRGDTEAF
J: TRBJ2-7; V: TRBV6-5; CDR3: ASTGSGTTYEQY
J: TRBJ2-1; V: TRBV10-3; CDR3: AISDPQGAGPGQQF
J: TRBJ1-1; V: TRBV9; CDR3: ASSVAPENTEAF
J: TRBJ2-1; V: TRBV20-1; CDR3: SADTSGSYNEQF
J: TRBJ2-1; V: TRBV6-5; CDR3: ASSPLGGEWNEQF
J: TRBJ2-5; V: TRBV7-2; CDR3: ASSLALAGGETQY
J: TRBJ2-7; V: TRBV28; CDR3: ASSPRGRGYEQY
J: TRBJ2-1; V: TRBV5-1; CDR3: ASSPGQGNEQF
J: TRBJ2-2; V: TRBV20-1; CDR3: SAPLSGRDTGELF
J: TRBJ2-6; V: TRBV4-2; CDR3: ASSQDVSLWGANVLT
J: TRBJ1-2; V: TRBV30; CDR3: AWSVLGQGKDYGYT
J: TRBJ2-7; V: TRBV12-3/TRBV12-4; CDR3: ASSLARGAEQY
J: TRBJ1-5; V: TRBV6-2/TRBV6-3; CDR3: ASKYESYSNQPQH
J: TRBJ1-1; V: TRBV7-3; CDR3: ASSSRQDTEAF
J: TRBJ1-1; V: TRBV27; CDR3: ASSLKGWGTEAF
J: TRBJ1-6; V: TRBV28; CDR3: ASSRLGTDYNSPLH
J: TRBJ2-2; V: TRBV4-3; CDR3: ASSQGAGRVPNTGELF
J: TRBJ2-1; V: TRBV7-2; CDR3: ASSLAAGGPGYNEQF
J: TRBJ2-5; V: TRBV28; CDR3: ASSGSGTQETQY
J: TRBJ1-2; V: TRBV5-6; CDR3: ASSLGANYGYT
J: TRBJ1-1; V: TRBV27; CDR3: ASTRREGTEAF
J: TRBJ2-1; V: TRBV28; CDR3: ASSLSPLAGHNEQF
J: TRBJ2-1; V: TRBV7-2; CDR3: ASSFSLRGEF
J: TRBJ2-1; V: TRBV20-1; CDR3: SARSGGSGNEQF
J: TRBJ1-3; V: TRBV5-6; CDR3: ASSGGFSGNTIY
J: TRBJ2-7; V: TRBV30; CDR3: AWSEGTVYEQY
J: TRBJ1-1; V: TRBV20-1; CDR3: SASPTNTEAF
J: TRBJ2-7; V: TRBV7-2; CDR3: ASSGQRYEQY
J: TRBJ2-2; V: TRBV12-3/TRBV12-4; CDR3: ASRAGTSPRWELF
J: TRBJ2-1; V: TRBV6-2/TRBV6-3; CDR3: ANTPLAGANEQF
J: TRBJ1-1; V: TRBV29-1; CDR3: SVRDRGRGTEAF
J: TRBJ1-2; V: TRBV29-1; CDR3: SVEVLQGAPRYGYT
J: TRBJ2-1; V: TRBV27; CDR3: ASSRQGADYNEQF
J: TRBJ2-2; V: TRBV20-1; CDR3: SARSGRASGELF
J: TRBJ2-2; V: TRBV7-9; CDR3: ASSLARATNTGELF
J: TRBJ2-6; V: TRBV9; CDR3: ASSLVGSGANVLT
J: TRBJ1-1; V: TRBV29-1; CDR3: SVDRDTEAF
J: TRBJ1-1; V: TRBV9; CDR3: ASSEDGTSRTEAF
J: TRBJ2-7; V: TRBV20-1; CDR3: SAIFRDASYEQY
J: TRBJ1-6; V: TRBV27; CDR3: ASSFIPPGQPNSPLH
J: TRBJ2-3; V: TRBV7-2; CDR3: ASSPGARGTDTQY
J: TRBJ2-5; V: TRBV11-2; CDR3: ASSVGTGGQETQY